This T cell receptor beta chain appears in the sequencing data of a study of T cell responses to AZD1222 COVID-19 vaccine. Profiling relied on immunoSEQ multiplex PCR, and the TCRdb table lists in-frame clones only, not all of them. This sample has about 140,000 clones, with more than 85% found just once. With 2 bases removed from V and 6 bases from J, the gap between germline ends came to 14 bases. CDR1 and CDR2 from the germline V gene are SGHAT and FQDESV (reference sequence). This CDR3 contains 14 residues. The genes are TRBV11-1 and TRBJ2-7; TRBD2 might be the D (6 bases). Here the sequenced sample was peripheral blood, taken 28 days after the second AZD1222 dose. This clonotype originated in an adult who received the AZD1222 COVID-19 vaccine. The CDR3: CASSLIDPGGEQYF. CDR3 DNA sequence: TGTGCCAGCAGCTTAATAGATCCCGGGGGCGAGCAGTACTTC.